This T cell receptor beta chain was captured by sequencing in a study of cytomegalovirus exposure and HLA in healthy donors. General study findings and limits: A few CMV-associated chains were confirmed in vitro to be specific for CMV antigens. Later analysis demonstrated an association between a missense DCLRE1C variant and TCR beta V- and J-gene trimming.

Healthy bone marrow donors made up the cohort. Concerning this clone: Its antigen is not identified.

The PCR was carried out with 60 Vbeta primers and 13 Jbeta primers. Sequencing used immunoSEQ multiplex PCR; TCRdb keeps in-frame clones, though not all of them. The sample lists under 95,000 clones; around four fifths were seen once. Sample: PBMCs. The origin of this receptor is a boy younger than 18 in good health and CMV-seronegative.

The CDR3 nucleotides are TGTGCCAGCAGCCATCTTCAGGGGATGGACACAGATACGCAGTATTTT. Its translation: CASSHLQGMDTDTQYF. V and J are TRBV14 and TRBJ2-3, with D tentatively TRBD1 (6 bases). V lost 3 bases, J lost 2 bases, and 15 bases lay in between. Germline CDR1 reads SGHDN; CDR2 reads FVKESK. The CDR3 has 16 residues.